This entry is about one T cell receptor (beta chain). This record belongs to a study of blood T cell repertoires in COVID-19. Background on the study: Acute and convalescent COVID-19 samples came from the United States, Italy and Spain. Sample material is recorded as cDNA or gDNA derived from T cells, B-cell-depleted T cells, or PBMCs.

In the study's own analysis: Amplified reference gene primers provided the basis for estimating nucleated cell counts. Sequencing used immunoSEQ multiplex PCR; TCRdb keeps in-frame clones, though not all of them. That table gives V, J and clone size, and the DNA gave D and trimming. The sample has roughly 150,000 clones, 85% seen once. The CDR3 consists of 13 residues. Looked up from germline, CDR1 is SGHAT and CDR2 is FQNNGV. Trimming shortened V by 6 bases and J by 1 base, and 10 bases separated the two germline ends. Material: peripheral blood. The receptor was derived from a man aged 45-65 years with acute or convalescent COVID-19. The chain has TRBV11-2 and TRBJ2-7; D may be TRBD2 (5 bases). This chain's CDR3 is CASSSRTSYEQYF. The DNA of the CDR3 is TGTGCCAGCAGTTCCCGGACTTCCTACGAGCAGTACTTC.